Below, one T cell receptor beta chain is given with its context. The data were obtained in a study of PD-L1 blockade in urothelial cancer. Time point given: pretreatment peripheral blood. CDR3 size: 16 residues. V lost 6 bases to trimming and J lost 1 base; unmatched junction nucleotides: 9. The germline CDR1 and CDR2 sequences are SGHKS and YYEKEE (reference sequence). Sequenced by immunoSEQ multiplex PCR; TCRdb stores in-frame clones only, minus some. The sample holds about 95,000 clones; about nine tenths are singletons and the top ten take roughly 2%. The specimen was PBMCs, collected around atezolizumab (anti-PD-L1) treatment. The TCR was taken from a man between 60 and 70 years old with urothelial cancer. This chain joins TRBV5-5 and TRBJ1-1; 10 positions agree with TRBD1. The CDR3 region has the DNA TGTGCCAGCACCCCGACAGGGGGCGCGAGGAACACTGAAGCTTTCTTT. This encodes CASTPTGGARNTEAFF.